This T cell receptor beta chain was identified during a study of T cells after yellow fever vaccination. General study results and limits: Abundant bulk-derived clonotypes could contaminate FACS-sorted repertoires. The booster response re-showed most primary clones: 96% CD4, more than 70% CD8. Overall, a small share of clonotypes was seen in both CD4 and CD8 compartments.

This clonotype was detected many times. Its matching antigen is unknown. The V segment lost 6 bases and the J segment 9 bases; nucleotides outside the gene matches: 8. Germline CDR1 and CDR2: SEHNR and FQNEAQ (reference sequence). CDR3 length equals 14 residues. A universal primer site and UMIs were added as TCR cDNA was made by 5'RACE template switching. TCRdb called the 5' RACE reads again in MiXCR, with one record for every CDR3 protein. The sample lists 85,000 to 100,000 distinct CDR3 sequences, around 5.5% seen once, with about two fifths in the top ten. The chain combines TRBV7-9 with TRBJ2-1; 10 nucleotides agree with TRBD1. The receptor comes from a man aged 18 to 30 who received the YFV17D yellow fever vaccine. This specimen consisted of CD8+ T cells sorted from PBMCs, obtained 10 days after the yellow fever booster vaccination. DNA for the CDR3: TGTGCCAGCAGGTACCCGGGACAGGGGCGTGAGCAGTTCTTC. Protein product: CASRYPGQGREQFF.